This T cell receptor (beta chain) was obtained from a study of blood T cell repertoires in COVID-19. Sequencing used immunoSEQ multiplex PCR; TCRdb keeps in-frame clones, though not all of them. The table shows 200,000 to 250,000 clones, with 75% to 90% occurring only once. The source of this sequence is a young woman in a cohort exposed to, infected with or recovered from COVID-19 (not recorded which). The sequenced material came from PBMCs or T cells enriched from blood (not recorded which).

Here the CDR3 DNA reads TGTGCCAGCAGTGAAGCGTCAGGGGCGCCCCCCACAGATACGCAGTATTTT. Amino acid sequence: CASSEASGAPPTDTQYF. The chain is built from TRBV2 and TRBJ2-3, with D possibly TRBD1 on 6 matching bases. Germline V gene sequence: CDR1 SNHLY, CDR2 FYNNEI. V was clipped by 0 bases and J by 2 bases, with 15 bases between them. CDR3 length equals 17 residues.